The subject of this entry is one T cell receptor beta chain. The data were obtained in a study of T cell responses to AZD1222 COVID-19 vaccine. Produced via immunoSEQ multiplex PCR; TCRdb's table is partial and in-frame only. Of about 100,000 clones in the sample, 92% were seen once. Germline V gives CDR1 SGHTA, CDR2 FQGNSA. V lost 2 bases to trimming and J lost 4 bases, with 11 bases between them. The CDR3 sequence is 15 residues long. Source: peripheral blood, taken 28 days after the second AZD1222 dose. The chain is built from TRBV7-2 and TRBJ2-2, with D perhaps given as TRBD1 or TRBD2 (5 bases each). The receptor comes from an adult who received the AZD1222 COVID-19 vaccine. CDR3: CASSLRSGATGELFF. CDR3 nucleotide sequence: TGTGCCAGCAGCTTAAGGTCCGGGGCCACCGGGGAGCTGTTTTTT.